The 30 T cell receptor beta chains reported below all come from one sample, sequenced in a study of tumor-infiltrating lymphocytes in localized non-small cell lung cancer. TCRdb's copy holds only in-frame clones and misses some; the assay was immunoSEQ multiplex PCR. Of approximately 15,000 clones in the sample, about 48% were seen once. Sequencing was carried out using lung tumor tissue. These receptors originate from a human donor with non-small cell lung cancer.

This chain joins TRBV2 and TRBJ1-5; 10 bases line up with TRBD1. J gave up 8 bases and V 8 bases, and 6 bases lay outside the gene matches. CDR1 and CDR2 from the germline V gene are SNHLY and FYNNEI. The CDR3 contains 13 residues. The CDR3 DNA reads as TGTGCCAGCCGGAGACAGGGGGCTGAGCCCCAGCATTTT. Protein product: CASRRQGAEPQHF.

The chain combines TRBV28 with TRBJ1-4; perhaps TRBD1 as D (6 bases). The germline V gene has CDR1 MDHEN and CDR2 SYDVKM. This CDR3 contains 14 residues. Trimming took off 7 bases at V and 5 bases at J, with 14 bases between the two ends. The CDR3 loop reads CASTSGGANEKLFF. CDR3 DNA: TGTGCCAGCACCTCGGGGGGGGCGAATGAAAAACTGTTTTTT.

The chain employs TRBV5-6 and TRBJ2-7; D unresolved. Germline V gene sequence: CDR1 SGHDT, CDR2 YYEEEE. CDR3 size: 13 residues. Trimming shortened V by 4 bases and J by 1 base, and 9 bases separated the two germline ends. The CDR3 protein is CASSPTRSYEQYF. The CDR3 region has the DNA TGTGCCAGCAGCCCGACACGGTCCTACGAGCAGTACTTC.

V and J are TRBV6-6 and TRBJ2-5, with D possibly matching TRBD1 (6 bases). Germline V gives CDR1 MNHNY, CDR2 SVGAGI (reference sequence). This CDR3 region has 16 residues. V was cut by 2 bases and J by 5 bases, with 18 bases left in between. The CDR3: CASSYPQGWRSETQYF. DNA of the CDR3: TGTGCCAGCAGTTACCCACAGGGTTGGCGCAGTGAGACCCAGTACTTC.

This clone showed up just once. As DNA, the CDR3 is TGCGCCAGCAGCCCATCGCCGGGGGCCCCCTACGAGCAGTACTTC. Translated: CASSPSPGAPYEQYF. The chain combines TRBV5-1 with TRBJ2-7; either TRBD1 or TRBD2 may fit D (6 bases each). With 4 bases removed from V and 2 bases from J, the gap between germline ends came to 16 bases. This CDR3 region has 15 residues. Germline V gene data show CDR1 as SGHRS and CDR2 as YFSETQ.

This chain links TRBV4-1 with TRBJ1-2; tentatively, D is TRBD1 (5 bases). The CDR3 has 15 amino acids. Trimming removed 0 bases at V and 6 bases at J, with 14 bases between. Per the germline V gene, CDR1 is MGHRA and CDR2 is YSYEKL. In nucleotides, the CDR3 is TGCGCCAGCAGCCAAGATAGCGGGGGTAGGAATGGCTACACCTTC. Residues: CASSQDSGGRNGYTF.

As to this clone: A junction end diverges from the germline sequence, so it may reflect a read error. The CDR3 loop reads CASSLGAASGTQYF. In nucleotides, the CDR3 is TGCGCCAGCAGTTTGGGAGCTGCTTCGGGGACCCAGTACTTC. The J gene is TRBJ2-5, the V gene TRBV5-1; tentatively, D is TRBD2 (5 bases). The CDR3 has 14 amino acids. The V gene's germline CDR1 is SGHRS and CDR2 YFSETQ.

This clone was observed a few times. V and J are TRBV6-6 and TRBJ1-1, with D hard to call. The CDR3 runs to 14 residues. Germline-derived CDR1 and CDR2 are MNHNY and SVGAGI (reference sequence). V shed 2 bases and J shed 6 bases, with 13 bases lying between them. In DNA form, the CDR3 reads TGTGCCAGCAGTTACCCAGACATACTGGCTGAAGCTTTCTTT. This gives the protein CASSYPDILAEAFF.

V gene TRBV6-5 combines with J gene TRBJ1-1; 11 bases fit TRBD1. This CDR3 region has 15 residues. Per germline, CDR1 MNHEY and CDR2 SVGAGI. The V segment lost 5 bases and the J segment 8 bases; nucleotides outside the gene matches: 10. The CDR3 sequence: CASSTGQGAIQEAFF. The CDR3 bases are TGTGCCAGCAGTACTGGACAGGGGGCGATTCAGGAAGCTTTCTTT.

The chain recombines TRBV4-1 with TRBJ2-3; D call uncertain. Looked up from germline, CDR1 is MGHRA and CDR2 is YSYEKL. Trimming stripped 1 base from V and 5 bases from J, with 7 bases between. This CDR3 is 13 amino acids long. The CDR3 reads CASSQVGEDTQYF. CDR3 nucleotide sequence: TGCGCCAGCAGCCAAGTTGGCGAAGATACGCAGTATTTT.

This clone came up once. The chain is built from TRBV5-6 and TRBJ1-5; D possibly corresponds to TRBD1 (5 bases). With 0 bases removed from V and 6 bases from J, the gap between germline ends came to 7 bases. Germline V gene sequence: CDR1 SGHDT, CDR2 YYEEEE. The CDR3 extends over 13 amino acids. The CDR3 region has the DNA TGTGCCAGCAGCTTGGGGACAAGTCAGCCCCAGCATTTT. This codes for CASSLGTSQPQHF.

This clone was seen ten or more times. The gene calls are TRBV19 and TRBJ2-7; tentative D call: TRBD2 (6 bases). From germline, CDR1 is LNHDA and CDR2 SQIVND (reference sequence). The CDR3 has 14 residues. Trimming shortened V by 1 base and J by 3 bases, and 10 bases separated the two germline ends. CDR3 amino acids: CASSIVRGNYEQYF. The CDR3 region has the DNA TGTGCCAGTAGTATAGTACGGGGGAACTACGAGCAGTACTTC. Full variable domain (remainder filled in from reference TRBV19 and TRBJ2-7): DGGITQSPKYLFRKEGQNVTLSCEQNLNHDAMYWYRQDPGQGLRLIYYSQIVNDFQKGDIAEGYSVSREKKESFPLTVTSAQKNPTAFYLCASSIVRGNYEQYFGPGTRLTVT.

Only a few counts were recorded for this clone. The V gene is TRBV27, the J gene TRBJ2-3; D unclear. The CDR3 covers 15 residues. V dropped 3 bases and J dropped 1 base, with 11 bases sitting between them. Per the germline V gene, CDR1 is MNHEY and CDR2 is SMNVEV (reference sequence). The CDR3 spells CASSLISPRTDTQYF. In DNA form, the CDR3 reads TGTGCCAGCAGTTTGATATCGCCTCGCACAGATACGCAGTATTTT.

This sequence joins TRBV27 and TRBJ2-3; 8 positions agree with TRBD1. From germline, CDR1 is MNHEY and CDR2 SMNVEV (reference sequence). The V gene end was trimmed by 8 bases and the J gene end by 3 bases; junction bases not matched to a gene: 1. There are 12 residues in the CDR3. CDR3: CASGQGTDTQYF. The CDR3 DNA is TGTGCCAGCGGACAGGGTACAGATACGCAGTATTTT.

V is TRBV7-2 and J is TRBJ2-7, with D perhaps matching TRBD1 or TRBD2 (5 bases each). Looked up from germline, CDR1 is SGHTA and CDR2 is FQGNSA. Trimming took 5 bases from V and 2 from J, leaving 16 bases between them. The CDR3 is 15 amino acids. CDR3 sequence (DNA): TGTGCCAGCAGCCCAGGGACCACGATCCCCTACGAGCAGTACTTC. Translated: CASSPGTTIPYEQYF.

The chain recombines TRBV30 with TRBJ2-3; possible D gene TRBD2, 6 bases. V was pared by 1 base and J by 7 bases, with 15 bases between. CDR3 size: 14 residues. CDR1 is GTSNPN and CDR2 is SVGIG in the germline V gene (reference sequence). CDR3 protein: CAWSAGEEHYTQYF. The CDR3 DNA sequence: TGTGCCTGGAGTGCGGGGGAAGAGCACTATACGCAGTATTTT.

The chain couples TRBV11-2 to TRBJ2-3; 7 bases line up with TRBD2. The CDR3 spans 16 residues. Looked up from germline, CDR1 is SGHAT and CDR2 is FQNNGV. The trim removed 0 bases at V and 1 base at J, leaving 4 bases unmatched. The DNA for the CDR3 is TGTGCCAGCAGCTTAGATCGGGCGGGGGGCACAGATACGCAGTATTTT. Its protein is CASSLDRAGGTDTQYF.

V gene TRBV7-2 combines with J gene TRBJ2-7; the D is unclear. CDR1 is SGHTA, CDR2 FQGNSA, per germline. The V gene lost 1 base and the J gene lost 3 bases, with 7 bases spanning the gap. The CDR3 is 13 amino acids. CDR3 region: CASSLVQNYEQYF. In DNA form, the CDR3 reads TGTGCCAGCAGCTTAGTCCAGAACTACGAGCAGTACTTC.

The table lists this clone with a few counts. V is TRBV28 and J is TRBJ2-1; D not resolved. Germline V gene data show CDR1 as MDHEN and CDR2 as SYDVKM. The CDR3 is 12 residues long. V lost 3 bases and J 2 bases, leaving 2 bases between the germline ends. In nucleotides, the CDR3 is TGTGCCAGCAGTTTGGCCTACAATGAGCAGTTCTTC. Its protein product is CASSLAYNEQFF.

This clone appeared a few times. This chain uses TRBV28 with TRBJ1-4; no clear D. Germline lookup yields CDR1 MDHEN and CDR2 SYDVKM. The V gene lost 3 bases and the J gene lost 11 bases, with 7 bases spanning the gap. This CDR3 has 11 amino acids. The CDR3 DNA reads TGTGCCAGCAGTTTTGGGTGGAAACTGTTTTTT. Its protein is CASSFGWKLFF.

The gene calls are TRBV30 and TRBJ1-3, with D possibly TRBD1 on 6 matching bases. CDR3 size: 15 residues. V was cut by 5 bases and J by 4 bases, with 18 bases left in between. CDR1 and CDR2 (germline): GTSNPN, SVGIG (reference sequence). CDR3 residues: CAWGGAPGLGNTIYF. The CDR3 DNA reads TGTGCCTGGGGGGGGGCCCCGGGGCTGGGAAACACCATATATTTT.

This clone has more than one count but fewer than ten. The chain is built from TRBV25-1 and TRBJ2-1; 8 bases match TRBD2. Trimming cost V 6 bases and J 8 bases; bases outside gene matches: 9. CDR1 and CDR2 from the germline V gene are MGHDK and SYGVNS. The CDR3 loop spans 14 amino acids. As DNA, the CDR3 is TGTGCCAGCAGGCAGGCGGGGGGCCCCCATGAGCAGTTCTTC. This translates into CASRQAGGPHEQFF.

This clone was seen a few times. This chain connects TRBV5-7 to TRBJ1-1; TRBD1 is a possible D gene (5 bases). TRBV5-7 counts as an open reading frame of uncertain function. Trimming removed 3 bases from V and 1 base from J, with 16 bases in between. The CDR3 spans 16 residues. This CDR3 reads CASSSPSGITNTEAFF. The CDR3, as DNA: TGTGCCAGCAGCTCGCCGTCAGGGATTACGAACACTGAAGCTTTCTTT.

The chain links TRBV18 to TRBJ2-2; either TRBD1 or TRBD2 may supply D (5 bases each). CDR1 is KGHSH and CDR2 is LQKENI in the germline V gene. V lost 1 base, J lost 2 bases, and 11 bases lay in between. This CDR3 is 16 amino acids long. The CDR3 protein is CASSPQRGANTGELFF. The CDR3 nucleotides read TGTGCCAGCTCACCACAAAGGGGAGCAAACACCGGGGAGCTGTTTTTT.

The chain joins TRBV27 to TRBJ2-3, with D perhaps being TRBD1 or TRBD2 (6 bases each). V lost 2 bases and J lost 5, with 11 bases in between. The germline V gene has CDR1 MNHEY and CDR2 SMNVEV (reference sequence). This CDR3 contains 14 residues. CDR3 sequence (DNA): TGTGCCAGCAGTTTAGGGGGGCGGGTAGATACGCAGTATTTT. Its translation is CASSLGGRVDTQYF.

The CDR3 is CASSRGGQKETQYF. CDR3 in DNA: TGTGCCAGCAGCCGTGGTGGACAGAAAGAGACCCAGTACTTC. The chain carries TRBV4-2 and TRBJ2-5; D may be TRBD1 (6 bases). CDR1 LGHNA and CDR2 YNFKEQ come from the germline V gene. Trimming removed 4 bases from V and 3 bases from J, with 12 bases in between. The CDR3 spans 14 residues.

The chain joins TRBV5-1 to TRBJ1-2; possibly TRBD1 for D (6 bases). The V and J ends lost 10 bases and 3 bases respectively, with 16 bases between them. The CDR3 covers 13 residues. CDR1 SGHRS and CDR2 YFSETQ come from the germline V gene. CDR3 region: CASGGGSDYGYTF. CDR3 nucleotides: TGCGCCTCGGGAGGGGGGAGTGACTATGGCTACACCTTC.

V usage is TRBV7-2 and J usage is TRBJ2-7, with D unresolved. V shed 3 bases and J shed 1 base, with 10 bases lying between them. Germline V gene sequence: CDR1 SGHTA, CDR2 FQGNSA. CDR3 length: 14 amino acids. CDR3 sequence reads: CASSFLDTSYEQYF. The CDR3 DNA sequence: TGTGCCAGCAGCTTCCTCGACACTTCCTACGAGCAGTACTTC.

The V gene is TRBV29-1, the J gene TRBJ2-4, with unresolved D. The V end was cut by 3 bases, the J end by 1 base, with 10 bases between. Germline V CDR1 and CDR2: SQVTM, ANQGSEA. The CDR3 has 14 amino acids. The CDR3 loop is CSVDRIGAKNIQYF. The CDR3 DNA reads TGCAGCGTTGACAGAATTGGGGCCAAAAACATTCAGTACTTC.

The gene calls are TRBV7-2 and TRBJ1-3; no definite D call. Per germline, CDR1 SGHTA and CDR2 FQGNSA. The CDR3 consists of 16 residues. V lost 5 bases and J lost 0, with 14 bases in between. The CDR3 reads CASSTRNDGSGNTIYF. The CDR3 bases are TGTGCCAGCAGCACCCGAAACGACGGCTCTGGAAACACCATATATTTT.